This T cell receptor beta chain is from a study of blood T cell repertoires in COVID-19. For the study at large: Sample material is recorded as cDNA or gDNA derived from T cells, B-cell-depleted T cells, or PBMCs.

One Seattle source followed patients from active infection through their disease course. This CDR3 comprises 13 residues. In germline, CDR1 is KGHDR, CDR2 SFDVKD. Trimming cost V 6 bases and J 7 bases, with 11 bases left between them. This clone was counted a few times. Only in-frame clones appear in the TCRdb table, and some are missing; sequencing was by immunoSEQ multiplex PCR. The sample records 150,000 to 200,000 clones, roughly four fifths being singletons. The sequencing sample was made of peripheral blood. The chain couples TRBV24-1 to TRBJ1-4; D possibly corresponds to TRBD1 (5 bases). The clonotype comes from a woman between 65 and 79 years old with COVID-19, enrolled during active disease. CDR3 region: CATSRQRGEKLFF. Written as DNA, the CDR3 is TGTGCCACCAGTAGACAGCGAGGTGAAAAACTGTTTTTT.